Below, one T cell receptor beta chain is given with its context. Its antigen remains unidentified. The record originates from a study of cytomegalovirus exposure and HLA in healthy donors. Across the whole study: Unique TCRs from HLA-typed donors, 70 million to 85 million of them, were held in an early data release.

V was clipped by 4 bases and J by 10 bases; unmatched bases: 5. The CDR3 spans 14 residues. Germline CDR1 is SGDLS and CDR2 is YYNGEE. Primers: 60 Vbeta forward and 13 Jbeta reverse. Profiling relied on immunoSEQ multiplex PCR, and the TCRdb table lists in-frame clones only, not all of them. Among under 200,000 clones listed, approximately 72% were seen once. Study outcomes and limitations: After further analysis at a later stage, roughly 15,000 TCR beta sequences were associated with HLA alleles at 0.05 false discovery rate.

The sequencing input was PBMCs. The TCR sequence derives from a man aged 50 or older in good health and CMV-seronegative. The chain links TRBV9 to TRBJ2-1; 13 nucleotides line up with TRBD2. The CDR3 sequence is CASSPTSGGAEQFF. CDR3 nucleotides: TGTGCCAGCAGCCCCACTAGCGGGGGGGCCGAGCAGTTCTTC.